The table lists the clone carrying this T cell receptor beta chain with many counts. This record comes from a study of T cells in Graves' hyperthyroidism and ophthalmopathy. CDR3 length: 11 residues. The V and J ends lost 0 bases and 4 bases respectively, with 3 bases between them. Germline CDR1 is GTSNPN and CDR2 is SVGIG (reference sequence). The investigators amplified TCR beta CDR3 regions from RNA transcripts. The TCR CDR3 first-round RT-PCR relied on the HTBI primer set. TCRdb fed the multiplex PCR reads into MiXCR, producing one record per CDR3 protein. Altogether 600,000 or so distinct CDR3 sequences are present, approximately 15% being singletons, with the ten largest covering roughly 7%.

The chain joins TRBV30 to TRBJ1-1; the D is unclear. The sample was blood. This clonotype was sampled from a woman aged 18 to 35 with Graves' ophthalmopathy. CDR3 in DNA: TGTGCCTGGAGTGTGGGCACTGAAGCTTTCTTT. Its translation is CAWSVGTEAFF.